This T cell receptor (beta chain) was identified in a study of ipilimumab plus nivolumab after autologous stem cell transplantation (TCRdb year 2021). For the wider study: The median number of doses that trial patients received was a few for ipilimumab and about 8 for nivolumab. The trial enrolled patients with high-risk diffuse large B cell lymphoma, mature T cell lymphoma, or multiple myeloma undergoing autologous transplant. Thirty-five patients made up the trial's intent-to-treat population. Primary refractory and relapsed disease were included in the DLBCL cohort, with 18-month progression-free survival of around 88% and 27%, respectively. Points the paper makes about the study in general: The authors stated that profiles of the T cell receptor repertoire, regulatory T cell phenotype and gut microbiota provided a biologic rationale for studying this approach further. The authors concluded that, as post-transplant consolidation, combined checkpoint inhibition appeared tolerable.

Counted from cysteine to phenylalanine, this CDR3 has 15 amino acids. Only the CDR3 region is kept as DNA, spanning 45 bases read in frame from base 1. Based on the germline V gene, the CDR1 and CDR2 sequences are SGHTA and FQGNSA. V sheds 1 base and J sheds 5 bases, leaving 15 bases between their ends. Ipilimumab was given at 1 mg/kg intravenously on day 1 of selected weeks, and checkpoint therapy started 14 to 28 days after autologous transplant. The nivolumab dose was 3 mg/kg intravenously, delivered on day 1 of weeks 1, 4, 7, 10, and every two weeks through week 26. The study was a Phase Ib clinical trial testing combined checkpoint inhibition with ipilimumab and nivolumab as consolidation after autologous stem cell transplantation. Regarding this clone: The antigen it binds to is not known. Base qualities are not provided; no much larger clone lies one nucleotide away.

The method behind the library was the immunoSEQ multiplex PCR assay. TCRdb took this table from immuneACCESS and kept in-frame rearrangements with V and J called. Such tables lack part of the clones; where checked against another copy, unresolved V genes explain under half of the gap, and the rest is unexplained. This sample gives over 80,000 clones in total; more than 80% of them show up just once. Of the sample, under 2.5% falls within the top ten clones. This receptor was taken from a male donor with diffuse large B-cell lymphoma. The specimen was PBMCs, collected in a trial of ipilimumab plus nivolumab as post-transplant consolidation. The chain was built from TRBV7-2 and TRBJ2-7; possibly the D gene is TRBD1, per 6 matching bases. The sequence in DNA is TGTGCCAGCAGCTTAGTGGATTTCAGGGACAACGAGCAGTACTTC. The resulting protein is CASSLVDFRDNEQYF.